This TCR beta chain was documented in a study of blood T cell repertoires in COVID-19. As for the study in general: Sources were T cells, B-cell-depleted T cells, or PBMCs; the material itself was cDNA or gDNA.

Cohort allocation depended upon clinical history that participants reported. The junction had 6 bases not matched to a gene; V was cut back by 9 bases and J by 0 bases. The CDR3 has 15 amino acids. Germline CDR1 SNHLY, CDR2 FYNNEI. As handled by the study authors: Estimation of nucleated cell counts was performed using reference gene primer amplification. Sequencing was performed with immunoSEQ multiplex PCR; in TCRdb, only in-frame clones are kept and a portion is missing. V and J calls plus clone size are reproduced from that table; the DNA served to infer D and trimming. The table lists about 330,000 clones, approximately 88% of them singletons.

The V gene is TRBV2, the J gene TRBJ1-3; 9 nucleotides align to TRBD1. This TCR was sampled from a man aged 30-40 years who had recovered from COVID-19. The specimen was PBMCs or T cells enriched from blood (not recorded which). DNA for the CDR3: TGTGCCAGTATAGACAGGGGGACCTCTGGAAACACCATATATTTT. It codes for CASIDRGTSGNTIYF.